This TCR beta chain was identified in a study of shared clonotypes between healthy human individuals. Cells designated naive CD8 were CD45RO-negative and were positively selected for CCR7, with terminally differentiated effector memory CD45RA+ cells excluded. The CDR3 has 17 residues. Germline V gene lookup returns CDR1 MNHEY and CDR2 SMNVEV (reference sequence). V lost 5 bases and J 3 bases, leaving 20 bases between the germline ends. Assay: immunoSEQ multiplex PCR; the TCRdb copy retains only in-frame clones and omits some. The sample holds roughly 2.1 million clones; approximately 94% are singletons and the top ten take approximately 1.7%.

The rearrangement links TRBV27 to TRBJ1-5, with no clear D. This receptor was taken from a man aged 18 to 29 in good health. Some clones in this sample may be carry-over from other donors' samples. Sequencing was carried out using naive CD8+ T cells from PBMCs. The CDR3 spells CASSQGSGFFYNQPQHF. CDR3 bases: TGTGCCAGCAGTCAAGGGTCGGGGTTTTTCTACAATCAGCCCCAGCATTTT.